This T cell receptor (beta chain) was sequenced during a study of blood T cell repertoires in COVID-19. Clones were sequenced by immunoSEQ multiplex PCR, and TCRdb holds only the in-frame ones, with some missing. The profile covers a few hundred thousand clones, with 84% appearing a single time and 3.4% taken by the ten largest. This CDR3 is built from 15 residues. V shed 2 bases and J shed 2 bases, with 10 bases lying between them. The germline CDR1 and CDR2 sequences are PRHDT and FYEKMQ (reference sequence). The sample comprised PBMCs or T cells enriched from blood (not recorded which). The chain carries TRBV13 and TRBJ1-5, with D possibly matching TRBD1 (5 bases). The receptor's source is a man between 50 and 59 years old who had recovered from COVID-19. Here the CDR3 reads CASSLRQGRNQPQHF. As DNA, the CDR3 is TGTGCCAGCAGCTTACGGCAGGGTCGCAATCAGCCCCAGCATTTT.